Listed below are T cell receptor beta chains from one sample, sequenced in a study of blood T cell repertoires in COVID-19. This table comes from immunoSEQ multiplex PCR, and its TCRdb copy is limited to in-frame clones, with some not included. The table shows tens of thousands of clones, with 70% to 75% occurring only once. Input material: peripheral blood. These receptors came from a man aged 50-59 years with active or convalescent COVID-19. Each CDR3 is given with its conserved first and last residue. D genes are given only for firm matches. Size tells how often a clone was seen (once, few, many) or the class of an expanded clone, and some rows leave it out.

- TRBD2 TRBJ2-2 TRBV14 CASSPGSSGGLNRELFF TGTGCCAGCAGCCCGGGCTCTAGCGGGGGGTTGAATCGGGAGCTGTTTTTT
- TRBD2 TRBJ2-7 TRBV7-2 CASARTGGTYEQYF TGTGCCAGCGCCCGAACCGGGGGGACCTACGAGCAGTACTTC
- - TRBJ1-2 TRBV11-3 CASSLPGQNDLGGYTF TGTGCCAGCAGCTTACCCGGACAGAACGACCTCGGAGGCTACACCTTC
- - TRBJ2-4 TRBV4-3 CASSHGTGLNIQYF TGCGCCAGCAGCCACGGAACAGGTCTAAACATTCAGTACTTC
- TRBD2 TRBJ2-7 TRBV7-9 CASSLETSGKTGQYF TGTGCCAGCAGCTTAGAGACTAGCGGGAAGACAGGGCAGTACTTC
few TRBD1 TRBJ2-3 TRBV7-3 CASSRQGARTDTQYF TGTGCCAGCAGCAGACAGGGGGCCCGCACAGATACGCAGTATTTT
- TRBD2 TRBJ2-3 TRBV7-3 CASSPALDSQAGGYSDTQYF TGTGCCAGCAGCCCTGCCCTCGATTCGCAGGCGGGGGGGTACTCAGATACGCAGTATTTT
- TRBD1 TRBJ1-2 TRBV10-3 CAISEREGDREGYTF TGTGCCATCAGTGAAAGAGAAGGTGACAGGGAGGGCTACACCTTC
once TRBD1 TRBJ2-1 TRBV9 CASSDSGTGGNEQFF TGTGCCAGCAGCGATTCCGGGACAGGTGGGAATGAGCAGTTCTTC
- TRBD2 TRBJ2-3 TRBV10-3 CAISDFEGAGGTDTQYF TGTGCCATCAGTGATTTTGAGGGTGCGGGGGGCACAGATACGCAGTATTTT
- - TRBJ2-2 TRBV6-5 CASSYSFLNTGELFF TGTGCCAGCAGTTACTCGTTCCTTAACACCGGGGAGCTGTTTTTT
- TRBD2 TRBJ2-3 TRBV15 CATQVLAGGIRSTDTQYF TGTGCCACCCAGGTTCTTGCGGGGGGAATTCGGAGCACAGATACGCAGTATTTT
- - TRBJ1-3 TRBV5-1 CASSLGRDLASGNTIYF TGCGCCAGCAGCTTGGGTCGGGATTTAGCATCCGGAAACACCATATATTTT
- - TRBJ1-1 TRBV5-1 CASSPDRGTEAFF TGCGCCAGCAGCCCGGATCGAGGCACTGAAGCTTTCTTT
- TRBD2 TRBJ2-1 TRBV4-2 CASSPDLAGGRNEQFF TGTGCCAGCAGCCCGGATCTAGCGGGGGGTCGAAATGAGCAGTTCTTC
- TRBD1 TRBJ1-1 TRBV5-1 CASSPGQENTEAFF TGCGCCAGCAGCCCGGGACAGGAGAACACTGAAGCTTTCTTT
- - TRBJ1-2 TRBV19 CASRATEKVLYGYTF TGTGCCAGTAGAGCGACAGAAAAGGTCCTCTATGGCTACACCTTC
- - TRBJ1-2 TRBV7-3 CASRRRRGNYGYTF TGTGCCAGCAGGCGCAGGAGGGGTAACTATGGCTACACCTTC
few - TRBJ2-7 TRBV6-5 CASSTQPGYEQYF TGTGCCAGCAGTACCCAACCGGGCTACGAGCAGTACTTC
- - TRBJ2-7 TRBV4-2 CASSQGHTSYEQYF TGTGCCAGCAGCCAAGGACACACATCCTACGAGCAGTACTTC
- - TRBJ1-5 TRBV7-9 CASSVGHDPGQPQHF TGTGCCAGCAGCGTAGGTCACGACCCGGGACAGCCCCAGCATTTT
many - TRBJ1-1 TRBV4-1 CASSHSTGIEAFF TGCGCCAGCAGCCACTCCACAGGGATTGAAGCTTTCTTT
- - TRBJ2-4 TRBV30 CASGGTALVKNIQYF TGTGCCTCAGGGGGGACAGCCCTTGTCAAAAACATTCAGTACTTC
- TRBD1 TRBJ1-5 TRBV6-6 CASSPRGGQGGINNQPQHF TGTGCCAGCAGTCCCCGAGGGGGACAGGGAGGGATAAACAATCAGCCCCAGCATTTT
- TRBD1 TRBJ2-5 TRBV24-1 CATSAQTGGAETQYF TGTGCCACCAGTGCCCAGACAGGGGGCGCAGAGACCCAGTACTTC
- - TRBJ1-6 TRBV9 CASSPEGENSPLHF TGTGCCAGCAGCCCTGAGGGCGAGAATTCACCCCTCCACTTT
- - TRBJ2-5 TRBV7-3 CASSPVVQETQYF TGTGCCAGCAGCCCCGTAGTTCAAGAGACCCAGTACTTC
few - TRBJ2-3 TRBV9 CASGRGITDTQYF TGTGCCAGCGGCCGGGGGATCACAGATACGCAGTATTTT
- - TRBJ1-6 TRBV6-5 CASSYRQAGSPLHF TGTGCCAGCAGTTACCGACAGGCTGGTTCACCCCTCCACTTT
- - TRBJ2-1 TRBV7-9 CASSLESSYNEQFF TGTGCCAGCAGCTTGGAGAGCTCCTACAATGAGCAGTTCTTC
once TRBD2 TRBJ2-7 TRBV3-1/TRBV3-2 CASSPRLAGASYEQYF TGTGCCAGCAGCCCACGACTAGCGGGGGCCTCCTACGAGCAGTACTTC
- - TRBJ2-5 TRBV7-2 CASSRRGGGEETQYF TGTGCCAGCAGCCGCCGGGGAGGGGGGGAAGAGACCCAGTACTTC
- TRBD2 TRBJ2-5 TRBV11-2 CASSLDAGEGETQYF TGTGCCAGCAGCTTAGACGCGGGGGAGGGAGAGACCCAGTACTTC
- TRBD1 TRBJ1-6 TRBV6-6 CASSLQGQNSPLHF TGTGCCAGCAGCTTACAGGGGCAGAATTCACCCCTCCACTTT
- TRBD1 TRBJ1-6 TRBV4-3 CASSPPTGAPLHF TGCGCCAGCAGCCCACCCACAGGGGCACCCCTCCACTTT
- - TRBJ1-5 TRBV11-2 CASSLAGGNQPQHF TGTGCCAGCAGCTTGGCGGGGGGCAATCAGCCCCAGCATTTT
- - TRBJ2-7 TRBV3-1/TRBV3-2 CASSPTMSYEQYF TGTGCCAGCAGTCCAACAATGTCCTACGAGCAGTACTTC
- - TRBJ1-1 TRBV14 CASSHRGNTEAFF TGTGCCAGCAGCCACAGGGGCAACACTGAAGCTTTCTTT
- TRBD2 TRBJ2-3 TRBV2 CASASFSGGFDTQYF TGTGCCAGCGCGAGTTTTAGCGGGGGGTTCGATACGCAGTATTTT
- - TRBJ1-3 TRBV3-1/TRBV3-2 CASSQGTGRSGNTIYF TGTGCCAGCAGCCAAGGCACAGGCCGCTCTGGAAACACCATATATTTT